These 27 T cell receptor beta chains came from one sample sequenced in a study of Graves' ophthalmopathy and Graves' hyperthyroidism (dated by TCRdb to 2016 to 2019). These reads were obtained on an Illumina HiSeq 2000. TCR beta CDR3 regions were amplified from RNA transcripts for repertoire sequencing. A first-round RT-PCR used HTBI primers with the Qiagen OneStep RT-PCR kit, followed by a second-round multiplex PCR, size selection and purification. Using fastp trimming at Q25 and MiXCR clonotype assembly, TCRdb reanalyzed the public sequencing data and kept in-frame beta chains. Rows with a matching CDR3 protein are joined into one entry that keeps the most common DNA and genes. The sample table shows more than 550,000 distinct CDR3 sequences, and roughly 41% are seen once. The ten biggest clones cover over 2.5% of the sample. The specimen was peripheral blood. Receptors originate from an adult man with Graves' ophthalmopathy.

This clonotype was seen many times. The chain has TRBV2 and TRBJ1-1; D remains unclear. V was shortened by 0 bases and J by 3 bases, with 11 bases between the two germline ends. In germline, CDR1 is SNHLY, CDR2 FYNNEI. The CDR3 sequence is 15 residues long. CDR3 bases: TGTGCCAGCAGTGAAGCTTTAGGGAGGGACACTGAAGCTTTCTTT. It codes for CASSEALGRDTEAFF.

The chain uses TRBV25-1 and TRBJ2-1, with 8 positions matching TRBD1. CDR1 is MGHDK and CDR2 is SYGVNS in the germline V gene. Losses at the gene ends were 6 bases for V and 10 bases for J; bases not matched to a gene: 5. There are 12 residues in the CDR3. The CDR3 reads CASSSTGDEQFF. DNA for the CDR3: TGTGCCAGCAGCTCGACAGGGGACGAGCAGTTCTTC.

This clonotype was detected ten times or more. This chain connects TRBV7-6 to TRBJ2-2; D gene ambiguous. The CDR3 consists of 14 residues. V shed 5 bases and J shed 1 base, with 8 bases lying between them. Germline V gives CDR1 SGHVS, CDR2 FNYEAQ. The CDR3 region has the DNA TGTGCCAGCAGCCCCACCAGGAACACCGGGGAGCTGTTTTTT. This encodes CASSPTRNTGELFF.

Note on this clonotype: A much larger clonotype is one base distant, so this may be a read error. The CDR3 loop reads CASSNPLRWGPNEKLFF. CDR3 nucleotides: TGTGCCAGTAGTAACCCGCTACGGTGGGGGCCTAATGAAAAACTGTTTTTT. The rearrangement uses TRBV19 and TRBJ1-4, with a weak D call TRBD1 (6 bases). The V end was cut by 4 bases, the J end by 3 bases, with 18 bases between. The CDR3 length is 17 residues. Per the germline V gene, CDR1 is LNHDA and CDR2 is SQIVND (reference sequence).

V gene TRBV10-3 combines with J gene TRBJ1-6; D remains unclear. V gave up 6 bases and J gave up 14 bases, with 11 bases separating them. The CDR3 length is 11 residues. CDR1 ENHRY and CDR2 SYGVKD come from the germline V gene. As DNA, the CDR3 is TGTGCCATCAGGCCTCTATCTTCCCTCCACTTT. This sequence encodes CAIRPLSSLHF.

The CDR3 loop is CASSINRDSSPLHF. The CDR3 nucleotides read TGTGCCAGTAGTATCAACAGGGATAGTTCACCCCTCCACTTT. V usage is TRBV19 and J usage is TRBJ1-6; maybe TRBD1 (6 bases). CDR1 and CDR2 from the germline V gene are LNHDA and SQIVND (reference sequence). Trimming stripped 3 bases from V and 9 bases from J, with 12 bases between. The CDR3 consists of 14 residues.

This clonotype was picked up a small number of times. The CDR3 coding sequence is TGTGCCAGCAGCCAGTGGACGGAGCAGTACTTC. Its translation: CASSQWTEQYF. The chain uses TRBV5-5 and TRBJ2-7; no definite D call. Trimming took off 4 bases at V and 7 bases at J, with 9 bases between the two ends. Germline CDR1 and CDR2: SGHKS and YYEKEE (reference sequence). The length of the CDR3 is 11 residues.

To note about this clonotype: The CDR3 does not end in the conserved phenylalanine or tryptophan, so this is likely a read error. The rearrangement uses TRBV5-1 and TRBJ2-7; TRBD1 matches 7 bases. V shed 4 bases, J shed 3 bases, and the junction held 4 bases outside the gene matches. This CDR3 is 13 amino acids long. Germline lookup yields CDR1 SGHRS and CDR2 YFSETQ. CDR3 sequence (DNA): TGCGCCAGCAGCCCGGGACAGCGCTACGAGCAGTACTGC. It is translated as CASSPGQRYEQYC.

This clonotype was seen many times. The gene calls are TRBV7-2 and TRBJ1-1; D is undetermined. Trimming cost V 1 base and J 1 base, with 10 bases left between them. The CDR3 runs to 15 residues. Germline assignment: CDR1 SGHTA and CDR2 FQGNSA. CDR3 protein: CASSLVGGPNTEAFF. The CDR3 DNA follows: TGTGCCAGCAGCTTAGTAGGAGGGCCGAACACTGAAGCTTTCTTT.

This clonotype was detected ten times or more. CDR3 protein: CASSFTGAGNTIYF. The CDR3 bases are TGTGCCAGCAGCTTCACAGGGGCTGGAAACACCATATATTTT. The chain is built from TRBV11-2 and TRBJ1-3, with 7 bases fitting TRBD1. Germline V gives CDR1 SGHAT, CDR2 FQNNGV. The ends lost 3 bases at V and 2 bases at J; junction bases unmatched: 1. The CDR3 has 14 residues. Using reference TRBV11-2 and TRBJ1-3 for the parts outside the CDR3, the full variable domain is EAGVAQSPRYKIIEKRQSVAFWCNPISGHATLYWYQQILGQGPKLLIQFQNNGVVDDSQLPKDRFSAERLKGVDSTLKIQPAKLEDSAVYLCASSFTGAGNTIYFGEGSWLTVV.

The chain has TRBV7-2 and TRBJ2-1, with 11 bases aligning to TRBD2. The CDR3 consists of 14 residues. V was clipped by 4 bases and J by 6 bases; unmatched bases: 2. Germline assignment: CDR1 SGHTA and CDR2 FQGNSA. CDR3 DNA: TGTGCCAGCAGCTCGGGACTAGCGGTCAATGAGCAGTTCTTC. It codes for CASSSGLAVNEQFF.

This sequence joins TRBV24-1 and TRBJ2-5, with TRBD2 as a possible D gene (5 bases). This CDR3 region has 15 residues. CDR1 is KGHDR and CDR2 is SFDVKD in the germline V gene. Trimming pared 0 bases from V and 2 bases from J, leaving 9 bases between. CDR3 nucleotide sequence: TGTGCCACCAGTGATTTGAATTCGGGGCAAGAGACCCAGTACTTC. Translation: CATSDLNSGQETQYF.

The gene calls are TRBV4-1 and TRBJ1-1; D gene uncertain. The CDR3 has 14 residues. Germline loops: CDR1 MGHRA, CDR2 YSYEKL. Trimming removed 0 bases from V and 4 bases from J, with 9 bases in between. This CDR3 reads CASSQDEPLTEAFF. The CDR3 region has the DNA TGCGCCAGCAGCCAAGATGAACCACTCACTGAAGCTTTCTTT.

This clonotype was observed a handful of times. The V and J genes are TRBV20-1 and TRBJ2-5, with TRBD2 matching 12 bases. The V segment lost 5 bases and the J segment 7 bases; nucleotides outside the gene matches: 14. CDR1 and CDR2 from the germline V gene are DFQATT and SNEGSKA (reference sequence). CDR3 length equals 16 residues. This chain's CDR3 is CSAPASGGALFGTQYF. The CDR3 bases are TGCAGTGCTCCCGCTAGCGGGGGGGCCCTGTTCGGGACCCAGTACTTC.

This clonotype appeared many times. The J gene is TRBJ1-1, the V gene TRBV24-1; a weak D match, TRBD1 (5 bases). Trimming cost V 2 bases and J 1 base, with 13 bases left between them. This CDR3 has 16 amino acids. Per germline, CDR1 KGHDR and CDR2 SFDVKD. The CDR3 protein is CATSDSAGTANTEAFF. CDR3 nucleotides: TGTGCCACCAGTGATTCCGCCGGGACTGCGAACACTGAAGCTTTCTTT.

This clonotype was counted ten times or more. This rearrangement joins TRBV7-2 to TRBJ2-7; 11 bases are shared with TRBD2. The V and J ends lost 0 bases and 6 bases, in that order; junction bases with no gene match: 4. The CDR3 spans 15 residues. Germline loops: CDR1 SGHTA, CDR2 FQGNSA. The CDR3 is CASSLALAGVSEQYF. CDR3 coding DNA: TGTGCCAGCAGCTTAGCACTAGCGGGAGTTTCCGAGCAGTACTTC.

On this clonotype: One junction end disagrees with the germline gene, perhaps due to a read error. CDR3 bases: TGTGCCAGCAGCTTAGGGTCGAATGAAGAACTGTTTTTT. Protein product: CASSLGSNEELFF. The chain is built from TRBV11-2 and TRBJ1-4; the D is unclear. Germline lookup yields CDR1 SGHAT and CDR2 FQNNGV. This CDR3 has 13 amino acids.

The table lists this clonotype with a few counts. V usage is TRBV3-1 and J usage is TRBJ2-7, with unresolved D. CDR3 length: 14 amino acids. Per germline, CDR1 LGHDT and CDR2 YNNKEL (reference sequence). Trimming took off 1 base at V and 0 bases at J, with 7 bases between the two ends. CDR3 in amino acids: CASSQVKDSYEQYF. In DNA form, the CDR3 reads TGTGCCAGCAGCCAAGTGAAAGACTCCTACGAGCAGTACTTC.

This clonotype showed up many times. This rearrangement joins TRBV11-3 to TRBJ1-2; a weak D match, TRBD1 (5 bases). The CDR3 covers 13 residues. Germline V gene sequence: CDR1 SGHNT, CDR2 YENEEA. V lost 5 bases to trimming and J lost 4 bases, with 11 bases between them. The CDR3 DNA reads as TGTGCCAGCAGCCGGGGGGATAGCTATGGCTACACCTTC. It specifies CASSRGDSYGYTF.

This clonotype was counted many times. The chain recombines TRBV10-3 with TRBJ1-5; D is perhaps TRBD1 (5 bases). The V and J ends lost 4 bases and 11 bases respectively, with 18 bases between them. The CDR3 consists of 14 residues. Germline assignment: CDR1 ENHRY and CDR2 SYGVKD. Here the CDR3 reads CAISVEGDGSAQHF. CDR3 DNA: TGTGCCATCAGTGTAGAAGGGGACGGGTCAGCCCAGCATTTT.

In the case of this clonotype: This may come from a read error, since a much larger clone is one base off. The chain combines TRBV10-3 with TRBJ2-7; 7 nucleotides agree with TRBD1. This CDR3 spans 13 amino acids. CDR1 and CDR2 (germline): ENHRY, SYGVKD. The CDR3 protein is CTSRGTDTYEQYF. The CDR3, as DNA: TGTACCAGCAGGGGGACGGATACCTACGAGCAGTACTTC.

This clonotype was counted between two and nine times. The chain is built from TRBV5-4 and TRBJ2-7; weak D call: TRBD2 (6 bases). The CDR3 loop spans 15 amino acids. The V gene lost 4 bases and the J gene lost 2 bases, with 16 bases spanning the gap. Looked up from germline, CDR1 is SGHNT and CDR2 is YYREEE (reference sequence). The DNA of the CDR3 is TGTGCCAGCAGCCCCGGGACTTGGGGCACCTACGAGCAGTACTTC. This codes for CASSPGTWGTYEQYF.

This clonotype was counted only a few times. The chain links TRBV6-2 or TRBV6-3 to TRBJ2-7; D gene unclear. The CDR3 contains 12 residues. The germline CDR1 and CDR2 sequences are MNHEY and SVGEGT. Trimming stripped 0 bases from V and 6 bases from J, with 6 bases between. The CDR3 DNA follows: TGTGCCAGCAGTTACTCCCCCGGCGAGCAGTACTTC. Residues: CASSYSPGEQYF.

As to this clonotype: A much larger clone lies one base from this, so it may be a read error. No conserved phenylalanine or tryptophan ends this CDR3, so it is likely a read error. J is TRBJ2-5 and V is TRBV20-1; weak D call: TRBD1 (5 bases). This CDR3 comprises 15 residues. Trimming removed 0 bases from V and 0 bases from J, with 11 bases in between. Per germline, CDR1 DFQATT and CDR2 SNEGSKA (reference sequence). The CDR3 coding sequence is TGCAGTGCTAGAGATAGGGGCGGCTACCAAGAGACCCAGTACGTC. Translation gives CSARDRGGYQETQYV.

The chain carries TRBV20-1 and TRBJ1-4; D is possibly TRBD1 (5 bases). Trimming removed 3 bases at V and 3 bases at J, with 17 bases between. Germline CDR1 and CDR2: DFQATT and SNEGSKA (reference sequence). The CDR3 is 16 residues long. This chain's CDR3 is CSASSTTGGANEKLFF. The CDR3 nucleotides read TGCAGTGCTAGTTCTACTACGGGGGGGGCTAATGAAAAACTGTTTTTT.

V gene TRBV2 combines with J gene TRBJ2-5, with TRBD1 as a possible D gene (7 bases). The CDR3 runs 14 residues. Germline V gene sequence: CDR1 SNHLY, CDR2 FYNNEI. V was cut by 2 bases and J by 9 bases, with 16 bases left in between. The chain's CDR3 is CASSETQGGQPQYF. DNA of the CDR3: TGTGCCAGCAGTGAAACGCAGGGGGGTCAGCCCCAGTACTTC.

This clonotype was seen only once. The chain recombines TRBV27 with TRBJ1-1, with D hard to call. The V gene lost 3 bases and the J gene lost 1 base, with 15 bases spanning the gap. Germline V gene sequence: CDR1 MNHEY, CDR2 SMNVEV (reference sequence). This CDR3 has 16 amino acids. Here the CDR3 DNA reads TGTGCCAGCAGTTTTCATTATGGGGTGAAGAACACTGAAGCTTTCTTT. Translated: CASSFHYGVKNTEAFF.